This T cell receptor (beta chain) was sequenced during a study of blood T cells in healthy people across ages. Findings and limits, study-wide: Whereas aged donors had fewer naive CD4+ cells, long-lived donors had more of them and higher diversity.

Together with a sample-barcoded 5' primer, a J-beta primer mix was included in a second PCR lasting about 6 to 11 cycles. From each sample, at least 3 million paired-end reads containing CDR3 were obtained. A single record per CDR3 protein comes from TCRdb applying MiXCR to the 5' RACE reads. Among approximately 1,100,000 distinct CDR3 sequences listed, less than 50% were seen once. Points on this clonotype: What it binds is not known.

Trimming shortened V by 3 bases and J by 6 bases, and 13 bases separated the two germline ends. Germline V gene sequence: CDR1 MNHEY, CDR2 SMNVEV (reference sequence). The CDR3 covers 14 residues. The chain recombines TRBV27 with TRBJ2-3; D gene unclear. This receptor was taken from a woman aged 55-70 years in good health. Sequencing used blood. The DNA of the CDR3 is TGTGCCAGCAGTTTTAATGGGCTACGGGATACGCAGTATTTT. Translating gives CASSFNGLRDTQYF.